This TCR beta chain was captured in a study of blood T cell repertoires in COVID-19 (dated by TCRdb to the early 2020s). A note on the overall study: The collaborator samples originated in the United States, Italy and Spain and spanned the acute and convalescent phases of COVID-19. HLA class I and class II types, where available, came from metadata supplied by the sample provider rather than from assay-based typing. Sample metadata almost always included a de-identified subject ID, COVID-19 status, age in years and sex. The material from the prospective study consisted of cDNA or gDNA derived from T cells, B-cell-depleted T cells, or PBMCs. The dataset comprised deeply sampled blood TCRbeta repertoires from subjects exposed to, actively infected with, or recovered from COVID-19. The samples were drawn from two sources: the first 160 participants of the ongoing ImmuneRACE study, and 950 to 1,500 subjects contributed by 6 global collaborators. A freely available public database, intended as a resource for researchers studying the immune response to SARS-CoV-2, is where the repertoires were released. The paper as a whole reports these results and caveats: The quantity of clinical and demographic metadata differed by source and by participant and was supplied without curation.

In this sample, this clone turned up once. Its binding antigen is unknown. No qualities accompany the bases; no much larger clone lies one base away. Each collaborating institution followed its own protocols to collect whole blood in K2EDTA tubes. For TCRbeta analysis, collaborator samples were shipped as frozen whole blood, as isolated PBMCs, or as DNA extracted from either sample type. From V the trimming removes 3 bases and from J it removes 7 bases, while the gene matches leave 4 bases of the junction unaccounted for. Including the terminal cysteine and phenylalanine, the CDR3 comprises 14 residues. Only the CDR3 DNA is retained, 42 bases long and in frame from the first base. CDR1 and CDR2 are drawn from the germline V gene: MGHRA, YSYEKL. TCRbeta CDR3 regions were amplified from genomic DNA using the immunoSEQ Assay, a bias-controlled multiplex PCR. The study's processing was this. Nucleated cell counts per sample were estimated from amplification of reference gene primers within the assay. Sequence reads were collapsed and filtered to measure the absolute abundance of every unique TCRbeta CDR3 rearrangement. For each sample, productive Simpson clonality was calculated as the square root of Simpson's diversity index across productive rearrangements. The table was pulled from immuneACCESS by TCRdb, which kept in-frame rearrangements only. Such tables lose some clones; where checked, under half of the loss comes from unresolved V genes, and the rest has no known cause. V and J calls and clone size are those listed in that table; D and trimming were worked out from the DNA. Across this sample there are some 110,000 clones, with over 80% seen only once. About 15% of the sample rests with the top ten.

This clonotype was sampled from a man in his fifties or sixties with acute or convalescent COVID-19. The receptor chain draws on TRBV4-1 and TRBJ1-4; 8 of the junction bases match TRBD1. The specimen was peripheral blood. The CDR3 reads CASSHRDRSEKLFF. The DNA sequence follows: TGCGCCAGCAGCCACAGGGACAGGTCTGAAAAACTGTTTTTT.